This record concerns one T cell receptor (beta chain) sequence. This sample was included in a study of blood T cell repertoires in COVID-19. The assay was immunoSEQ multiplex PCR, and TCRdb's table has in-frame clones only and misses some. The sample comprises under 200,000 clones, 86% of which are singletons, and 5% to 7% rests with the top ten. From germline, CDR1 is KGHSH and CDR2 LQKENI. There are 16 residues in the CDR3. Trimming at V came to 6 bases and at J to 2 bases, leaving 9 bases not matched to a gene. The source material was PBMCs or T cells enriched from blood (not recorded which). This sequence was found in a man aged 35 to 55 with acute COVID-19. The chain is built from TRBV18 and TRBJ2-7; 11 bases agree with TRBD1. The CDR3 sequence: CASSQRGTGGTYEQYF. The CDR3 DNA is TGTGCCAGCTCCCAACGGGGGACAGGGGGAACCTACGAGCAGTACTTC.